Listed below are T cell receptor beta chains from one sample, sequenced in a study of T cell responses to AZD1222 COVID-19 vaccine. Produced via immunoSEQ multiplex PCR; TCRdb's table is partial and in-frame only. The table lists tens of thousands of clones, roughly 90% of them singletons. Sequencing used peripheral blood, obtained 28 days after the second AZD1222 dose. The receptors stem from an adult who received the AZD1222 COVID-19 vaccine. The CDR3 runs from the conserved cysteine through the conserved F or W. The D gene is left open where the match is weak. Clone size is shown for a subset of rows, as once, few, many or a class of expanded clone.

v_call	d_call	clone_size	j_call	cdr3_aa	cdr3_nt
TRBV7-8	.	.	TRBJ2-5	CASTLRGTLQETQYF	TGTGCCAGCACTCTCCGGGGGACACTCCAAGAGACCCAGTACTTC
TRBV5-5	.	few	TRBJ2-7	CASSSSLDGIYEQYF	TGTGCCAGCAGCTCGTCCTTGGACGGGATCTACGAGCAGTACTTC
TRBV10-3	.	.	TRBJ1-2	CAISDGFGGKDYGYTF	TGTGCCATCAGTGATGGGTTTGGGGGGAAGGACTATGGCTACACCTTC
TRBV7-2	.	.	TRBJ1-1	CASSLSAQIDTEAFF	TGTGCCAGCAGCTTATCGGCACAGATTGACACTGAAGCTTTCTTT
TRBV11-2	TRBD1	.	TRBJ1-3	CASSPRQGARSSGNTIYF	TGTGCCAGCAGCCCTCGACAGGGGGCGAGAAGCTCTGGAAACACCATATATTTT
TRBV6-1	.	.	TRBJ1-1	CASSELGEAFF	TGTGCCAGCAGTGAATTAGGTGAAGCTTTCTTT
TRBV4-3	.	.	TRBJ1-1	CASSPAGTLEAFF	TGCGCCAGCAGCCCTGCCGGGACACTTGAAGCTTTCTTT
TRBV27	.	.	TRBJ2-7	CASSLDYLRYEQYF	TGTGCCAGCAGTTTAGACTACCTGCGCTACGAGCAGTACTTC
TRBV14	.	.	TRBJ2-3	CASSQLGGRGSTDTQYF	TGTGCCAGCAGCCAACTCGGGGGGCGAGGCAGCACAGATACGCAGTATTTT
TRBV19	.	.	TRBJ1-2	CASSIGEYGYTF	TGTGCCAGTAGTATCGGTGAATATGGCTACACCTTC
TRBV23-1	.	.	TRBJ1-5	CAGGHGNQPQHF	TGCGCCGGGGGACATGGCAATCAGCCCCAGCATTTT
TRBV20-1	.	.	TRBJ2-5	CSASPVGTQYF	TGCAGTGCTAGCCCGGTCGGGACCCAGTACTTC
TRBV28	.	once	TRBJ2-7	CASSFSLGQLPSYEQYF	TGTGCCAGCAGTTTTTCTTTGGGACAACTACCCTCCTACGAGCAGTACTTC
TRBV7-2	.	.	TRBJ1-5	CASSSGSNQPQHF	TGTGCCAGCAGCTCGGGTAGCAATCAGCCCCAGCATTTT
TRBV30	.	.	TRBJ1-1	CALEGVTALNTEAFF	TGTGCCTTGGAAGGGGTGACAGCTTTGAACACTGAAGCTTTCTTT
TRBV28	TRBD1	.	TRBJ2-6	CASSTTYDRGTHSGANVLTF	TGTGCCAGCAGCACCACGTATGACAGGGGGACGCACTCTGGGGCCAACGTCCTGACTTTC
TRBV29-1	.	.	TRBJ1-1	CSVQQRFGAFF	TGCAGCGTCCAGCAGCGTTTCGGAGCTTTCTTT
TRBV7-8	.	.	TRBJ1-2	CASSLGARRVPGGYTF	TGTGCCAGCAGCTTAGGGGCGAGGAGGGTCCCGGGGGGCTACACCTTC